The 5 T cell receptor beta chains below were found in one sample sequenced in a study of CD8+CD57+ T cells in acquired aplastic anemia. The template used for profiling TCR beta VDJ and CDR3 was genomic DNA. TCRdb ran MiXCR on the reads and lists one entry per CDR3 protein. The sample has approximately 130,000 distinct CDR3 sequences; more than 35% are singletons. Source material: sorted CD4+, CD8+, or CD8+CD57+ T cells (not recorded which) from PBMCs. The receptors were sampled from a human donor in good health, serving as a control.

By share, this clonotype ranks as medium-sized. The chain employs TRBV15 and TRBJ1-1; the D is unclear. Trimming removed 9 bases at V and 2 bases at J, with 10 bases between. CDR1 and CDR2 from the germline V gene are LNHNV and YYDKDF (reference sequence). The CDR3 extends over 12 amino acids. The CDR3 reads CATRHLNTEAFF. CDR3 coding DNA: TGTGCCACGCGCCACCTAAACACTGAAGCTTTCTTT.

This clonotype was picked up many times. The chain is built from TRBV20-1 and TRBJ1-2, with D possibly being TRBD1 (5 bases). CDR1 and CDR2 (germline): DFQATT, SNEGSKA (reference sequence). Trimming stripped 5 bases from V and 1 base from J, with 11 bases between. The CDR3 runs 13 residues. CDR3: CSAWGGDNYGYTF. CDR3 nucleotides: TGCAGTGCTTGGGGCGGTGATAACTATGGCTACACCTTC.

The DNA for the CDR3 is TGCGCCAGTCTCTGGCGGGAGACCGGGGAGCTGTTTTTT. Translation gives CASLWRETGELFF. The J gene is TRBJ2-2, the V gene TRBV10-2; 7 nucleotides match TRBD2. Germline V lookup: CDR1 WSHSY, CDR2 SAAADI. This CDR3 is built from 13 residues. The J segment lost 5 bases and the V segment lost 9 bases, leaving 6 bases of the junction unmatched.

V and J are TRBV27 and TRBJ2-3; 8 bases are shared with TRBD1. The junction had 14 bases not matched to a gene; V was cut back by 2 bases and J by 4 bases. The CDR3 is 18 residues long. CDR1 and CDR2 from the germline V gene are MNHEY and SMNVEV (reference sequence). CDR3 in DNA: TGTGCCAGCAGTTTAAAAATGGTCCGGACAGGGTGGCCAGATACGCAGTATTTT. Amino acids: CASSLKMVRTGWPDTQYF.

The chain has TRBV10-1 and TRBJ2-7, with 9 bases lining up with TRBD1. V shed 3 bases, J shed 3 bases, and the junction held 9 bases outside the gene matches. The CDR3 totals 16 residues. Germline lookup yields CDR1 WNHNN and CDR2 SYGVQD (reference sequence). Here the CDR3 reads CASSDYRDRDIYEQYF. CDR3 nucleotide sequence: TGCGCCAGCAGTGATTACCGGGACAGGGATATCTACGAGCAGTACTTC.